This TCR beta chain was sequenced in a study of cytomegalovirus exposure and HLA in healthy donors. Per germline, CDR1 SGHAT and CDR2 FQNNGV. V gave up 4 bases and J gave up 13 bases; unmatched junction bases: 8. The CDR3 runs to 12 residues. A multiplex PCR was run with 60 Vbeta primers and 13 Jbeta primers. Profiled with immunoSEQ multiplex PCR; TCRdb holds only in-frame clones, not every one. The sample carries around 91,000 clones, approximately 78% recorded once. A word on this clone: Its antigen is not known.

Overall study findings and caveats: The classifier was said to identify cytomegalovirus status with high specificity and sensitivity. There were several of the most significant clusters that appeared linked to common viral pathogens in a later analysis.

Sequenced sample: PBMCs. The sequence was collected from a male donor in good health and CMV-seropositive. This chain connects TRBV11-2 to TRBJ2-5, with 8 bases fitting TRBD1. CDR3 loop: CASSSQGQAAYF. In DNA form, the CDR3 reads TGTGCCAGCAGCTCCCAGGGACAGGCCGCGTACTTC.